This T cell receptor (beta chain) was retrieved from a study of blood T cell repertoires in COVID-19. Original processing notes: Amplifying reference gene primers gave estimates of nucleated cell counts. The assay was immunoSEQ multiplex PCR, and TCRdb's table has in-frame clones only and misses some. V and J calls and clone size are those listed in that table; D and trimming were worked out from the DNA. The table lists about 130,000 clones, around 80% of them singletons. In germline, CDR1 is SGHDN, CDR2 FVKESK. Trimming cost V 4 bases and J 3 bases; bases outside gene matches: 15. This CDR3 spans 18 amino acids.

The clonotype comes from a woman aged 45-65 years who had recovered from COVID-19. The sequenced material came from PBMCs or T cells enriched from blood (not recorded which). The chain combines TRBV14 with TRBJ1-1; 9 nucleotides line up with TRBD1. Written as DNA, the CDR3 is TGTGCCAGCAGCCCAACGCGGGACAGGGTGTCGGTGTACACTGAAGCTTTCTTT. Its translation is CASSPTRDRVSVYTEAFF. Based on the CDR3 plus reference TRBV14 and TRBJ1-1, the full variable domain is EAGVTQFPSHSVIEKGQTVTLRCDPISGHDNLYWYRRVMGKEIKFLLHFVKESKQDESGMPNNRFLAERTGGTYSTLKVQPAELEDSGVYFCASSPTRDRVSVYTEAFFGQGTRLTVV.